These 20 T cell receptor beta chains came from one sample sequenced in a study of cytotoxic CD8 clonotypes in ibrutinib-treated CLL. The data were produced by immunoSEQ multiplex PCR, yet TCRdb's version contains in-frame clones alone and is incomplete. The table records roughly 250,000 clones, about three quarters of them present only once. This sample comprised PBMCs, obtained after 24 months of ibrutinib treatment. The receptors were sampled from a human donor with chronic lymphocytic leukemia.

The CDR3 here is CSVEGVASNSYNEQFF. The CDR3, as DNA: TGCAGCGTTGAAGGGGTGGCGAGTAACTCCTACAATGAGCAGTTCTTC. The J gene is TRBJ2-1, the V gene TRBV29-1; D remains unclear. Trimming cost V 1 base and J 0 bases, with 13 bases left between them. The germline V gene has CDR1 SQVTM and CDR2 ANQGSEA. There are 16 residues in the CDR3.

V and J are TRBV11-2 and TRBJ2-7; D is ambiguous. The CDR3 extends over 15 amino acids. Trimming took 0 bases from V and 5 from J, leaving 14 bases between them. Germline CDR1 and CDR2: SGHAT and FQNNGV. CDR3 coding DNA: TGTGCCAGCAGCTTAGATGTTAGATTCAGCGACGAGCAGTACTTC. The encoded protein is CASSLDVRFSDEQYF. Full variable domain (outside the CDR3, taken from reference TRBV11-2 and TRBJ2-7): EAGVAQSPRYKIIEKRQSVAFWCNPISGHATLYWYQQILGQGPKLLIQFQNNGVVDDSQLPKDRFSAERLKGVDSTLKIQPAKLEDSAVYLCASSLDVRFSDEQYFGPGTRLTVT.

J is TRBJ2-1 and V is TRBV10-1, with 10 nucleotides matching TRBD2. The length of the CDR3 is 14 residues. V was clipped by 6 bases and J by 9 bases; unmatched bases: 8. Germline lookup yields CDR1 WNHNN and CDR2 SYGVQD (reference sequence). The CDR3 nucleotides are TGCGCCAGCAGACCCGGGACTAGCGTTGGTGAGCAGTTCTTC. This gives the protein CASRPGTSVGEQFF.

This chain uses TRBV29-1 with TRBJ2-7; 7 positions agree with TRBD2. Germline assignment: CDR1 SQVTM and CDR2 ANQGSEA. This CDR3 region has 13 residues. J was trimmed by 0 bases and V by 3 bases; bases with no gene match: 2. Here the CDR3 reads CSVERESSYEQYF. The CDR3 DNA follows: TGCAGCGTTGAGCGGGAGAGCTCCTACGAGCAGTACTTC.

This chain uses TRBV9 with TRBJ1-4; D remains unclear. Trimming cost V 4 bases and J 0 bases, with 7 bases left between them. The CDR3 extends over 14 amino acids. Germline V gene data show CDR1 as SGDLS and CDR2 as YYNGEE. CDR3 DNA: TGTGCCAGCAGCCCGATCTCAACTAATGAAAAACTGTTTTTT. Amino acids: CASSPISTNEKLFF.

This clone has just a few counts. The gene calls are TRBV30 and TRBJ2-1; D could derive from TRBD1 or TRBD2 (5 bases each). V lost 0 bases and J 9 bases, leaving 12 bases between the germline ends. CDR1 and CDR2 (germline): GTSNPN, SVGIG (reference sequence). This CDR3 region has 13 residues. This chain's CDR3 is CAWSVLAGGEQFF. CDR3 bases: TGTGCCTGGAGTGTTTTGGCTGGGGGTGAGCAGTTCTTC.

Only one count was recorded for this clone. Here the CDR3 reads CAWRGTVVAYNSPLHF. The CDR3 coding sequence is TGTGCCTGGAGGGGCACTGTGGTTGCCTATAATTCACCCCTCCACTTT. This chain links TRBV30 with TRBJ1-6; D ambiguous. Germline V gene data show CDR1 as GTSNPN and CDR2 as SVGIG (reference sequence). V was pared by 3 bases and J by 2 bases, with 14 bases between. The CDR3 runs to 16 residues.

V usage is TRBV7-9 and J usage is TRBJ2-3, with 8 nucleotides matching TRBD2. This CDR3 spans 16 amino acids. V shed 6 bases, J shed 3 bases, and the junction held 11 bases outside the gene matches. From germline, CDR1 is SEHNR and CDR2 FQNEAQ (reference sequence). In nucleotides, the CDR3 is TGTGCCAGCAGTACGTGGATCGGGAGGGAAACAGATACGCAGTATTTT. Amino acid sequence: CASSTWIGRETDTQYF.

This chain connects TRBV6-6 to TRBJ2-7; D remains ambiguous. The V gene lost 0 bases and the J gene lost 0 bases, with 9 bases spanning the gap. Per the germline V gene, CDR1 is MNHNY and CDR2 is SVGAGI (reference sequence). The CDR3 length is 15 residues. The CDR3 sequence: CASSYSSRSSYEQYF. In DNA, the CDR3 is TGTGCCAGCAGTTACTCGTCCAGGAGCTCCTACGAGCAGTACTTC.

This rearrangement joins TRBV25-1 to TRBJ2-5, with unresolved D. Germline CDR1 is MGHDK and CDR2 is SYGVNS. V was pared by 4 bases and J by 7 bases, with 7 bases between. CDR3 length: 11 residues. The CDR3 sequence is CASSAHGTQYF. For the CDR3, the DNA is TGTGCCAGCAGTGCCCACGGGACCCAGTACTTC.

This clone was counted between two and nine times. The V gene is TRBV18, the J gene TRBJ1-2, with TRBD1 matching 9 bases. The V gene's germline CDR1 is KGHSH and CDR2 LQKENI. J lost 2 bases, V lost 3 bases, and 7 bases had no gene match. The CDR3 runs to 16 residues. The CDR3 protein is CASSPVPGQGNYGYTF. CDR3 nucleotide sequence: TGTGCCAGCTCACCCGTACCGGGACAGGGAAACTATGGCTACACCTTC.

The rearrangement links TRBV4-3 to TRBJ1-2; unclear D gene. This CDR3 has 15 residues. Per germline, CDR1 LGHNA and CDR2 YSLEER. Trimming shortened V by 0 bases and J by 3 bases, and 11 bases separated the two germline ends. DNA of the CDR3: TGCGCCAGCAGCCAAGAAACTTGGGCTGACTATGGCTACACCTTC. Residues: CASSQETWADYGYTF.

This clone has a single count. The chain uses TRBV25-1 and TRBJ2-5, with D possibly being TRBD1 (5 bases). The CDR3 has 15 residues. Germline assignment: CDR1 MGHDK and CDR2 SYGVNS. V lost 1 base and J 4 bases, leaving 13 bases between the germline ends. The CDR3 region is CASSEWGTNPETQYF. CDR3 coding DNA: TGTGCCAGCAGTGAATGGGGCACTAACCCAGAGACCCAGTACTTC.

The chain uses TRBV6-5 and TRBJ1-1; D remains unclear. The CDR3 loop spans 15 amino acids. V was clipped by 2 bases and J by 9 bases, with 19 bases between them. Germline V gives CDR1 MNHEY, CDR2 SVGAGI. The CDR3 bases are TGTGCCAGCAGTTACGGTTCAAGCGGTCAAAATAAAGCTTTCTTT. It codes for CASSYGSSGQNKAFF.

This clone has more than one count but fewer than ten. The chain carries TRBV7-8 and TRBJ2-1, with D uncertain. V shed 4 bases and J shed 5 bases, with 6 bases lying between them. The CDR3 has 12 residues. The V gene's germline CDR1 is SGHVS and CDR2 FQNEAQ. CDR3 loop: CASSSTNNEQFF. The CDR3 bases are TGTGCCAGCAGCTCCACGAACAATGAGCAGTTCTTC.

This chain connects TRBV5-4 to TRBJ2-5; possible D gene TRBD1, 5 bases. The CDR3 runs 15 residues. The germline V and J ends were trimmed by 0 bases and 5 bases, with 14 bases remaining between them. Per germline, CDR1 SGHNT and CDR2 YYREEE (reference sequence). CDR3 loop: CASSLVQGSWETQYF. The DNA for the CDR3 is TGTGCCAGCAGCTTGGTGCAGGGCTCCTGGGAGACCCAGTACTTC.

The chain joins TRBV27 to TRBJ2-7; 10 nucleotides align to TRBD2. This CDR3 contains 14 residues. Trimming cost V 7 bases and J 2 bases; bases outside gene matches: 5. The germline CDR1 and CDR2 sequences are MNHEY and SMNVEV (reference sequence). This CDR3 reads CASTPTSGPYEQYF. The CDR3 nucleotides are TGTGCCAGCACACCGACTAGCGGGCCCTACGAGCAGTACTTC.

The chain combines TRBV6-5 with TRBJ1-1, with TRBD1 as a possible D gene (5 bases). CDR3 length: 14 amino acids. Per germline, CDR1 MNHEY and CDR2 SVGAGI. V was trimmed by 2 bases and J by 5 bases, leaving 12 bases between them. The CDR3, as DNA: TGTGCCAGCAGTTACCGGACACCTGTGACTGAAGCTTTCTTT. This codes for CASSYRTPVTEAFF.

The rearrangement links TRBV12-5 to TRBJ1-1, with D unresolved. The CDR3 consists of 12 residues. V lost 5 bases to trimming and J lost 12 bases, with 16 bases between them. The germline V gene has CDR1 LGHNT and CDR2 FRNRAP. This CDR3 reads CASGPEEDGPFF. As DNA, the CDR3 is TGTGCTAGTGGTCCGGAGGAAGACGGGCCTTTCTTT.

This clone showed up just a few times. V usage is TRBV27 and J usage is TRBJ2-7, with 10 bases matching TRBD1. V shed 3 bases and J 7 bases; nucleotides not matched to a gene: 9. The CDR3 totals 15 residues. Germline V gives CDR1 MNHEY, CDR2 SMNVEV (reference sequence). CDR3 sequence: CASSLMATGGFEQYF. CDR3 coding DNA: TGTGCCAGCAGTTTGATGGCGACAGGGGGCTTTGAGCAGTACTTC.